The 24 T cell receptor beta chains below come from one sample, sequenced in a study of graft-versus-host responses after intestinal transplantation. The antigens of these receptors remain unknown. The assay was immunoSEQ multiplex PCR, and TCRdb's table has in-frame clones only and misses some. The sample shows roughly 75,000 clones, roughly nine tenths of them seen only once. This specimen consisted of unstimulated CD4+ T cells sorted from spleen or lymph node cells, obtained before intestinal transplant. The source of these receptors is a human donor who received an intestinal transplant.

The rearrangement links TRBV6-1 to TRBJ2-4; 9 bases align to TRBD1. V gave up 7 bases and J gave up 7 bases; unmatched junction bases: 11. This CDR3 contains 15 residues. The germline CDR1 and CDR2 sequences are MNHNS and SASEGT. Here the CDR3 DNA reads TGTGCCAGCACCTTACAGGGGGCCGTTGAGAACATTCAGTACTTC. Translated, it gives CASTLQGAVENIQYF.

The rearrangement joins TRBV7-9 to TRBJ1-1; 7 bases are shared with TRBD1. With 2 bases clipped from V and 7 bases from J, the junction kept 7 bases outside the gene matches. The CDR3 length is 14 residues. In germline, CDR1 is SEHNR, CDR2 FQNEAQ (reference sequence). The chain's CDR3 is CASSLSDRVGEAFF. CDR3 nucleotide sequence: TGTGCCAGCAGCTTATCTGACAGGGTAGGTGAAGCTTTCTTT.

This chain uses TRBV19 with TRBJ1-5, with 9 bases identical to TRBD1. Germline V gives CDR1 LNHDA, CDR2 SQIVND (reference sequence). The CDR3 extends over 20 amino acids. The V and J ends lost 4 bases and 1 base, in that order; junction bases with no gene match: 17. The CDR3 here is CASSSRFSGQGFSSNQPQHF. CDR3 nucleotide sequence: TGTGCCAGTAGTAGTCGATTTTCGGGACAGGGATTCTCGAGCAATCAGCCCCAGCATTTT. Looking up the rest from reference TRBV19 and TRBJ1-5 gives the full variable domain: DGGITQSPKYLFRKEGQNVTLSCEQNLNHDAMYWYRQDPGQGLRLIYYSQIVNDFQKGDIAEGYSVSREKKESFPLTVTSAQKNPTAFYLCASSSRFSGQGFSSNQPQHFGDGTRLSIL.

This clone was observed once. The chain recombines TRBV15 with TRBJ1-2; 11 bases fit TRBD1. The CDR3 covers 17 residues. From germline, CDR1 is LNHNV and CDR2 YYDKDF (reference sequence). V lost 2 bases and J lost 7; bases outside the gene matches: 12. The CDR3 coding sequence is TGTGCCACCAGCAGATTCCGGGACAGGGGGGTCTCCCCTGGCTACACCTTC. It codes for CATSRFRDRGVSPGYTF.

The V call is TRBV5-4, the J call TRBJ2-3, with 10 bases aligning to TRBD2. Germline CDR1 and CDR2: SGHNT and YYREEE (reference sequence). V trimming: 0 bases; J trimming: 2 bases; junction bases outside the gene matches: 12. There are 19 residues in the CDR3. Written as DNA, the CDR3 is TGTGCCAGCAGCTTGGCCCGGGGGTCTAGCGGGGGTATCACAGATACGCAGTATTTT. Translated: CASSLARGSSGGITDTQYF.

This clone was seen just once. The chain combines TRBV11-2 with TRBJ2-1; 10 bases line up with TRBD2. The CDR3 runs to 17 residues. CDR1 is SGHAT, CDR2 FQNNGV, per germline. V shed 1 base, J shed 8 bases, and the junction held 11 bases outside the gene matches. CDR3 bases: TGTGCCAGCAGCTTAGGTCGCGGGACTAGCGTCAAAGATGAGCAGTTCTTC. It translates to CASSLGRGTSVKDEQFF.

This chain uses TRBV6-6 with TRBJ2-3; D is undetermined. Germline V gene sequence: CDR1 MNHNY, CDR2 SVGAGI (reference sequence). The CDR3 consists of 11 residues. The CDR3 nucleotides read TGTGCAATCGCCCGCGGAGATACGCAGTATTTT. The encoded protein is CAIARGDTQYF.

The rearrangement uses TRBV19 and TRBJ1-5; no clear D. V shed 5 bases and J shed 4 bases, with 12 bases lying between them. Germline CDR1 LNHDA, CDR2 SQIVND (reference sequence). This CDR3 spans 14 amino acids. CDR3 DNA: TGTGCCAGTAGTCCCGGGATGCAAAATCAGCCCCAGCATTTT. Protein sequence: CASSPGMQNQPQHF.

The chain combines TRBV30 with TRBJ1-1; D remains unclear. V lost 0 bases and J lost 5, with 13 bases in between. The CDR3 totals 14 residues. Germline CDR1 is GTSNPN and CDR2 is SVGIG (reference sequence). The CDR3 protein is CAWSVLDPGTEAFF. The CDR3 nucleotides read TGTGCCTGGAGTGTACTGGACCCGGGGACTGAAGCTTTCTTT.

This clone was detected once. This chain uses TRBV29-1 with TRBJ1-1, with TRBD1 matching 7 bases. The CDR3 contains 14 residues. V lost 7 bases, J lost 5 bases, and 13 bases stayed unmatched. Germline V lookup: CDR1 SQVTM, CDR2 ANQGSEA. The CDR3 coding sequence is TGCAGCGCAAACGACAGGGTTGTTCGGACTGAAGCTTTCTTT. Translation gives CSANDRVVRTEAFF. The full variable domain, in which reference TRBV29-1 and TRBJ1-1 provide the parts outside the CDR3, is SAVISQKPSRDICQRGTSLTIQCQVDSQVTMMFWYRQQPGQSLTLIATANQGSEATYESGFVIDKFPISRPNLTFSTLTVSNMSPEDSSIYLCSANDRVVRTEAFFGQGTRLTVV.

This sequence joins TRBV30 and TRBJ2-5; 9 nucleotides line up with TRBD2. Looked up from germline, CDR1 is GTSNPN and CDR2 is SVGIG (reference sequence). The trim removed 1 base at V and 3 bases at J, leaving 9 bases unmatched. The CDR3 has 16 residues. The CDR3 spells CAWSGGLAGLKETQYF. The CDR3 nucleotides read TGTGCCTGGAGTGGAGGGCTAGCGGGGCTGAAAGAGACCCAGTACTTC.

V is TRBV6-5 and J is TRBJ1-5, with TRBD1 matching over 7 bases. Per germline, CDR1 MNHEY and CDR2 SVGAGI. V trimming: 4 bases; J trimming: 2 bases; junction bases outside the gene matches: 8. CDR3 length: 16 amino acids. CDR3: CASSSLSGTGNQPQHF. The CDR3 DNA reads TGTGCCAGCAGTTCACTCTCCGGGACAGGCAATCAGCCCCAGCATTTT.

This clone has a single count. This rearrangement joins TRBV2 to TRBJ2-7; TRBD1 matches at 12 bases. The ends lost 6 bases at V and 5 bases at J; junction bases unmatched: 8. CDR3 length equals 15 residues. The germline V gene encodes CDR1 SNHLY and CDR2 FYNNEI. In DNA form, the CDR3 reads TGTGCCAGCAGCCTCACCGGGACAGGGGGCCACGAGCAGTACTTC. Translation gives CASSLTGTGGHEQYF.

The V and J genes are TRBV14 and TRBJ2-7; TRBD1 matches 8 bases. Per germline, CDR1 SGHDN and CDR2 FVKESK. The CDR3 length is 14 residues. The J segment lost 3 bases and the V segment lost 6 bases, leaving 7 bases of the junction unmatched. CDR3 bases: TGTGCCAGCAGAGCCCAGGGGGCAAACTACGAGCAGTACTTC. Its protein is CASRAQGANYEQYF.

The genes are TRBV5-1 and TRBJ1-1, with TRBD1 as a possible D gene (6 bases). The CDR3 covers 16 residues. V lost 3 bases and J 8 bases, leaving 23 bases between the germline ends. CDR1 is SGHRS, CDR2 YFSETQ, per germline. CDR3: CASSSLGGGSALEAFF. The CDR3 DNA reads TGCGCCAGCAGCTCCCTGGGGGGGGGCTCAGCCTTAGAAGCTTTCTTT.

Only one count was recorded for this clone. The chain couples TRBV7-9 to TRBJ2-5; D remains unclear. The tail of the sequence fits TRBJ2-7 better, so the J call may be wrong. Per germline, CDR1 SEHNR and CDR2 FQNEAQ (reference sequence). CDR3 length equals 12 residues. CDR3 nucleotide sequence: TGTGCCAGCAGCTTAGCGCTTCCCGAGCAGTACTTC. Encoded protein: CASSLALPEQYF.

The chain has TRBV27 and TRBJ2-6; 10 bases fit TRBD1. Germline-derived CDR1 and CDR2 are MNHEY and SMNVEV (reference sequence). V trimming: 5 bases; J trimming: 2 bases; junction bases outside the gene matches: 12. The CDR3 length is 19 residues. The CDR3 reads CASSREITGTGAGANVLTF. As DNA, the CDR3 is TGTGCCAGCAGTCGCGAAATAACCGGGACAGGGGCTGGGGCCAACGTCCTGACTTTC. Complete variable domain (other parts from reference TRBV27 and TRBJ2-6): EAQVTQNPRYLITVTGKKLTVTCSQNMNHEYMSWYRQDPGLGLRQIYYSMNVEVTDKGDVPEGYKVSRKEKRNFPLILESPSPNQTSLYFCASSREITGTGAGANVLTFGAGSRLTVL.

This clone was observed a few times. The chain uses TRBV6-1 and TRBJ1-3; D unclear. The V end lost 2 bases, the J end lost 9 bases, and 8 bases lay between the germline ends. Germline V CDR1 and CDR2: MNHNS, SASEGT. There are 12 residues in the CDR3. Written as DNA, the CDR3 is TGTGCCAGCAGTGAAACATTAAGCACCATATATTTT. Amino acids: CASSETLSTIYF.

The gene calls are TRBV18 and TRBJ2-7; TRBD1 aligns across 7 bases. CDR1 KGHSH and CDR2 LQKENI come from the germline V gene. This CDR3 comprises 15 residues. Germline trimming cut 4 bases from V and 0 bases from J; bases unmatched to any gene: 6. The CDR3 is CASSRSRGTSYEQYF. CDR3 DNA sequence: TGTGCCAGCTCACGGTCCAGGGGGACCTCCTACGAGCAGTACTTC.

The J gene is TRBJ1-2, the V gene TRBV2; D gene uncertain. CDR1 is SNHLY and CDR2 is FYNNEI in the germline V gene. The ends were cut back, 3 bases at V and 1 base at J, with 9 bases in the middle. The CDR3 has 14 residues. Here the CDR3 reads CASSDNSFNYGYTF. CDR3 bases: TGTGCCAGCAGTGACAACAGTTTTAACTATGGCTACACCTTC.

The V call is TRBV19, the J call TRBJ1-2; 8 nucleotides agree with TRBD1. This CDR3 region has 17 residues. Trimming at V came to 3 bases and at J to 4 bases, leaving 13 bases not matched to a gene. The germline V gene has CDR1 LNHDA and CDR2 SQIVND (reference sequence). The CDR3 DNA reads TGTGCCAGTAGTATGGCCGGGACAGGATTGCGGGGCTATGGCTACACCTTC. This sequence encodes CASSMAGTGLRGYGYTF.

The J gene is TRBJ2-7, the V gene TRBV4-3, with 7 bases fitting TRBD1. Per germline, CDR1 LGHNA and CDR2 YSLEER. The CDR3 covers 15 residues. The trim removed 0 bases at V and 0 bases at J, leaving 2 bases unmatched. CDR3 coding DNA: TGCGCCAGCAGCCAAGACGGGACAGTCTCCTACGAGCAGTACTTC. This encodes CASSQDGTVSYEQYF.

This rearrangement joins TRBV18 to TRBJ2-5, with D perhaps matching TRBD1 (6 bases). Germline V gene sequence: CDR1 KGHSH, CDR2 LQKENI. Trimming removed 3 bases at V and 2 bases at J, with 7 bases between. This CDR3 region has 13 residues. CDR3 nucleotide sequence: TGTGCCAGCTCACCGGACAGACAAGAGACCCAGTACTTC. Translating gives CASSPDRQETQYF. Complete variable domain (other parts from reference TRBV18 and TRBJ2-5): NAGVMQNPRHLVRRRGQEARLRCSPMKGHSHVYWYRQLPEEGLKFMVYLQKENIIDESGMPKERFSAEFPKEGPSILRIQQVVRGDSAAYFCASSPDRQETQYFGPGTRLLVL.

The rearrangement joins TRBV15 to TRBJ1-6; 9 nucleotides line up with TRBD1. V lost 4 bases to trimming and J lost 8 bases; unmatched junction nucleotides: 3. Germline V gene lookup returns CDR1 LNHNV and CDR2 YYDKDF (reference sequence). This CDR3 region has 14 residues. For the CDR3, the DNA is TGTGCCACCAGCATAGGGACAGGGCATTCACCCCTCCACTTT. As protein: CATSIGTGHSPLHF.